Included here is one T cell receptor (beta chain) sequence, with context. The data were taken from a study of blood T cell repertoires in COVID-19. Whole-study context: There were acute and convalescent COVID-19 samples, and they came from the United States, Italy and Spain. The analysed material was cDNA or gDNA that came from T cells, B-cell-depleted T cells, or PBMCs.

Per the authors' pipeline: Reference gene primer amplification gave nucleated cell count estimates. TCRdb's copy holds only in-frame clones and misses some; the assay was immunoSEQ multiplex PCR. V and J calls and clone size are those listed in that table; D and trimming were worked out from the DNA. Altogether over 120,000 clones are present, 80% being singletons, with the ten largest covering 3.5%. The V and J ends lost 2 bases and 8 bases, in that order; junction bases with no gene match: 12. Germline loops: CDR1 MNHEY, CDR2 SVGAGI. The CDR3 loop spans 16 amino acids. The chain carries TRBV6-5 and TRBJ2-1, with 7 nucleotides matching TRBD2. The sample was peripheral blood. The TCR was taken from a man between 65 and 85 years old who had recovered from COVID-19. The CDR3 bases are TGTGCCAGCAGTTACCTGGGGGGGACCTTGCGCGATGAGCAGTTCTTC. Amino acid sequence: CASSYLGGTLRDEQFF.